The 7 T cell receptor beta chains given below trace back to one sample, sequenced in a study of PD-1 blockade in classical Hodgkin lymphoma. Every patient experienced relapse after autologous stem cell transplantation, and brentuximab vedotin exposure varied. Assay used: immunoSEQ multiplex PCR; TCRdb lists only in-frame clones, some missing. The sample yields around 65,000 clones, roughly nine tenths seen once. The sequenced sample was peripheral blood mononuclear cells (PBMCs), obtained at baseline. The receptor set was obtained from a human donor with classical Hodgkin lymphoma.

The genes are TRBV6-1 and TRBJ2-3, with 8 positions matching TRBD2. The CDR3 totals 14 residues. Germline V lookup: CDR1 MNHNS, CDR2 SASEGT. J was trimmed by 6 bases and V by 5 bases; bases with no gene match: 7. CDR3 sequence: CASSSGLAYDTQYF. CDR3 nucleotides: TGTGCCAGCAGTTCTGGACTAGCTTACGATACGCAGTATTTT.

The chain recombines TRBV6-5 with TRBJ1-1; D unclear. V was clipped by 7 bases and J by 1 base, with 13 bases between them. Germline CDR1 and CDR2: MNHEY and SVGAGI. The CDR3 covers 14 residues. CDR3 nucleotides: TGTGCCAGCAAGAAAGTTACGGAGAACACTGAAGCTTTCTTT. Its protein product is CASKKVTENTEAFF.

The gene calls are TRBV7-6 and TRBJ2-1; 10 bases map to TRBD2. The CDR3 is made up of 15 amino acids. V was clipped by 5 bases and J by 9 bases; unmatched bases: 10. Germline V gives CDR1 SGHVS, CDR2 FNYEAQ. CDR3 sequence reads: CASSIHSGGVGEQFF. CDR3 nucleotides: TGTGCCAGCAGCATCCACAGCGGGGGGGTCGGTGAGCAGTTCTTC. Full variable domain (outside the CDR3, taken from reference TRBV7-6 and TRBJ2-1): GAGVSQSPRYKVTKRGQDVALRCDPISGHVSLYWYRQALGQGPEFLTYFNYEAQQDKSGLPNDRFSAERPEGSISTLTIQRTEQRDSAMYRCASSIHSGGVGEQFFGPGTRLTVL.

In its sample, this clone was seen once. An end of the junction differs from the germline gene, which may be a read error. The chain carries TRBV7-7 and TRBJ2-2; the D gene could be TRBD1 or TRBD2 (5 bases each). CDR1 and CDR2 (germline): SSHAT, FNYEAQ (reference sequence). The CDR3 is 14 amino acids. DNA of the CDR3: TGTGCTAGCAGAGAAGGGGACAACACCGGGGAGCTGTTTTTT. Translated, it gives CASREGDNTGELFF. Full variable domain (missing parts from reference TRBV7-7 and TRBJ2-2): GAGVSQSPRYKVTKRGQDVTLRCDPISSHATLYWYQQALGQGPEFLTYFNYEAQPDKSGLPSDRFSAERPEGSISTLTIQRTEQRDSAMYRCASREGDNTGELFFGEGSRLTVL.

The genes are TRBV18 and TRBJ1-6, with a tentative D call TRBD1 (6 bases). The CDR3 spans 16 residues. V lost 2 bases to trimming and J lost 2 bases, with 10 bases between them. The V gene's germline CDR1 is KGHSH and CDR2 LQKENI. The CDR3 is CASSPEQGPYNSPLHF. CDR3 bases: TGTGCCAGCTCACCAGAACAGGGCCCCTATAATTCACCCCTCCACTTT.

The gene calls are TRBV19 and TRBJ1-1, with D uncertain. Trimming shortened V by 3 bases and J by 1 base, and 9 bases separated the two germline ends. This CDR3 has 14 amino acids. Per germline, CDR1 LNHDA and CDR2 SQIVND (reference sequence). The CDR3 DNA reads TGTGCCAGTAGTATGCGGAGCACGAACACTGAAGCTTTCTTT. It yields the protein CASSMRSTNTEAFF.

The chain couples TRBV28 to TRBJ2-5, with no clear D. CDR1 MDHEN and CDR2 SYDVKM come from the germline V gene. The CDR3 runs 14 residues. The germline V and J ends were trimmed by 5 bases and 4 bases, with 14 bases remaining between them. CDR3 residues: CASSVGSYRETQYF. The CDR3 DNA reads TGTGCCAGCAGTGTCGGGTCGTATAGAGAGACCCAGTACTTC. Full variable domain (outside the CDR3, taken from reference TRBV28 and TRBJ2-5): DVKVTQSSRYLVKRTGEKVFLECVQDMDHENMFWYRQDPGLGLRLIYFSYDVKMKEKGDIPEGYSVSREKKERFSLILESASTNQTSMYLCASSVGSYRETQYFGPGTRLLVL.